This TCR beta chain was captured in a study of T cell responses to AZD1222 COVID-19 vaccine. Study conclusions and caveats: Clonal diversity may have been underestimated in mostly white British donors. Nearly half of spike-specific TCRs reportedly go after variant regions that carry no mutations.

CDR3 length equals 14 residues. The germline CDR1 and CDR2 sequences are WSHSY and SAAADI. Trimming shortened V by 5 bases and J by 1 base, and 11 bases separated the two germline ends. As concerns this clone: The antigen remains unidentified.

Data came from immunoSEQ multiplex PCR; TCRdb stores just in-frame clones and leaves some out. Here the sample spans 150,000 to 250,000 clones, roughly 92% being singletons. The rearrangement uses TRBV10-2 and TRBJ2-5; unclear D gene. The sample in question was peripheral blood, obtained 28 days after the second AZD1222 dose. This clonotype was obtained from an adult who received the AZD1222 COVID-19 vaccine. The CDR3 here is CASSSRSTQETQYF. CDR3 DNA: TGCGCCAGCAGTTCTCGAAGCACCCAAGAGACCCAGTACTTC.